This T cell receptor beta chain comes out of a study of blood T cell repertoires in COVID-19. Study information: Samples came from the United States, Italy and Spain, spanning acute and convalescent COVID-19. PBMCs, B-cell-depleted T cells, or T cells were the source of the cDNA or gDNA that made up the material.

V lost 6 bases to trimming and J lost 2 bases; unmatched junction nucleotides: 18. The CDR3 totals 19 residues. CDR1 is SNHLY and CDR2 is FYNNEI in the germline V gene. The authors' processing: Reference gene primer amplification yielded estimated nucleated cell counts. Profiled with immunoSEQ multiplex PCR; TCRdb holds only in-frame clones, not every one. Clone size and V and J calls were adopted from that table, with D and trimming inferred from the DNA. The sample holds approximately 240,000 clones; around 80% are singletons and the top ten take over 1.2%. The chain recombines TRBV2 with TRBJ2-1; 8 positions agree with TRBD2. Sequenced material: peripheral blood. The sequence came from a woman between 40 and 55 years old who had recovered from COVID-19. The CDR3, as DNA: TGTGCCAGCAGCGATCTTACAGACCTCACTAGCGGCCCCTACAATGAGCAGTTCTTC. It is translated as CASSDLTDLTSGPYNEQFF.